This T cell receptor beta chain was found in a study of blood T cells in healthy people across ages. On the study more broadly: Template switching captured about one barcoded beta molecule per two T cells.

V was trimmed by 5 bases and J by 0 bases, leaving 5 bases between them. The germline V gene encodes CDR1 ENHRY and CDR2 SYGVKD. The CDR3 covers 13 residues. The authors extracted at least 5.5 micrograms of total RNA per sample. Findings of the study overall: Higher diversity and more naive CD4+ cells were features of long-lived donors, compared to aged donors. Donor CMV status, an unknown factor, possibly confounded changes in expanded clonotypes.

A second PCR of roughly 7 to 11 cycles used a sample-barcoded 5' primer and a J-beta primer mix. TCRdb reprocessed the 5' RACE reads via MiXCR and lists one record per CDR3 protein. The table lists under 800,000 distinct CDR3 sequences, approximately 39% of them singletons. This clonotype was seen more than once but under ten times. Antigen: not known. The clonotype was recovered from a woman aged 60-70 years in good health. Sequenced: blood. The chain joins TRBV10-3 to TRBJ1-5; D unclear. The CDR3 coding sequence is TGTGCCATCAGTCCCAATAGCAATCAGCCCCAGCATTTT. Translating gives CAISPNSNQPQHF.